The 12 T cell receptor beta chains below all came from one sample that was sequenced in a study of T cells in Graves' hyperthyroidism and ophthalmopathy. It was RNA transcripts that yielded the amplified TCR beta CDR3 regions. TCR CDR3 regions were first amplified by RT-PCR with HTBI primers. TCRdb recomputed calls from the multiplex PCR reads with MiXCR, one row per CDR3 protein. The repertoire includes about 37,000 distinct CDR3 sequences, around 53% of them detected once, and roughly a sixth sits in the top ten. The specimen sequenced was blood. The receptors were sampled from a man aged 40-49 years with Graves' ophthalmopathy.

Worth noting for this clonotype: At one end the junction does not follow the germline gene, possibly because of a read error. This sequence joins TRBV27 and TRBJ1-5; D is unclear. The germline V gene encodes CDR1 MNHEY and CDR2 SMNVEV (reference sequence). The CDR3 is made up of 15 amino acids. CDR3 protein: CASSLTGRVTQTQHF. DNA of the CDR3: TGTGCCAGCAGTTTAACCGGGAGGGTCACTCAGACCCAGCATTTT.

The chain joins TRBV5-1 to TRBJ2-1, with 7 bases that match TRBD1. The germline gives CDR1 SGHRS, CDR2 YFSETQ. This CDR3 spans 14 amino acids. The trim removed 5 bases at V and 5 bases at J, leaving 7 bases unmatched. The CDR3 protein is CASRTGTVNNEQFF. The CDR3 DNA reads TGCGCCAGCAGAACCGGGACAGTCAACAATGAGCAGTTCTTC.

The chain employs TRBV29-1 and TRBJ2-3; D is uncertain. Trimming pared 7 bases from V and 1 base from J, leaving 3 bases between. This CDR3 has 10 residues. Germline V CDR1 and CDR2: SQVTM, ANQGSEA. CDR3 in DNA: TGCAGCGCCGGCACAGATACGCAGTATTTT. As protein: CSAGTDTQYF.

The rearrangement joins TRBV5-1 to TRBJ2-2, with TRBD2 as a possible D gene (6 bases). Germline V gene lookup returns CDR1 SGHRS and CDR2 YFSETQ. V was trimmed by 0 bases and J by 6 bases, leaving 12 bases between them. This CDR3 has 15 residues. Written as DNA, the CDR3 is TGCGCCAGCAGCTTGGGGCAGGGAGGTCCCGGGGAGCTGTTTTTT. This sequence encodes CASSLGQGGPGELFF.

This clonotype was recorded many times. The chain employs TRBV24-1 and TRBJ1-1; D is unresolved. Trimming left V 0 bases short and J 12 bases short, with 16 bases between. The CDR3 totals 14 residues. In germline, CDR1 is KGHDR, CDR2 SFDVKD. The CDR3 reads CATSDLGAGGRTFF. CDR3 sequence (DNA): TGTGCCACCAGTGATTTGGGAGCGGGAGGTCGGACTTTCTTT.

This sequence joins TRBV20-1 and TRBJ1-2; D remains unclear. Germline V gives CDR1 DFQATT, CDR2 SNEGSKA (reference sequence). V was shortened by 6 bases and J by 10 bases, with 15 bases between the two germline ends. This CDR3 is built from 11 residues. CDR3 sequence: CSAWVANDYTF. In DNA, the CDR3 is TGCAGTGCCTGGGTAGCAAACGACTACACCTTC.

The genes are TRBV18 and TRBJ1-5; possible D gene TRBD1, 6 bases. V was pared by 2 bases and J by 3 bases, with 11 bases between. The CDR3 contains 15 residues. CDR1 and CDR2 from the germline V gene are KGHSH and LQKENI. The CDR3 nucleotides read TGTGCCAGCTCACCAGAACAGGGATACAATCAGCCCCAGCATTTT. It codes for CASSPEQGYNQPQHF.

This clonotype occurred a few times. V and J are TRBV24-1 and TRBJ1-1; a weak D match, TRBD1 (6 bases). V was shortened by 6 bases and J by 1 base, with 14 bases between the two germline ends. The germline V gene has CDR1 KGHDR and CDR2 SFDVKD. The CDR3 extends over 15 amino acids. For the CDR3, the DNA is TGTGCCACCAGTCGCGGGGGCGCGGGGAACACTGAAGCTTTCTTT. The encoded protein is CATSRGGAGNTEAFF.

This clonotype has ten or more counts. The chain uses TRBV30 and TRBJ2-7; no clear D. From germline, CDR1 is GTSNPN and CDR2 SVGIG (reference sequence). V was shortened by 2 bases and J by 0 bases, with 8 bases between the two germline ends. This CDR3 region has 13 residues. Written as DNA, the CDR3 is TGTGCCTGGAGTCATGGACGCTCCTACGAGCAGTACTTC. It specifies CAWSHGRSYEQYF.

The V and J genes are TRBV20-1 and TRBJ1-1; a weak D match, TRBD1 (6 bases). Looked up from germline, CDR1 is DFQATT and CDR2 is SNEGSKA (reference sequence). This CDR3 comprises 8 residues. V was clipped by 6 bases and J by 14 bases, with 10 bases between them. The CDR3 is CSANREFF. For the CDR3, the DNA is TGCAGTGCCAACAGGGAGTTCTTT.

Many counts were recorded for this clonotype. The CDR3, as DNA: TGTGCCAGCAGGGGAACGACAGGAAATAATTCACCCCTCCACTTT. Residues: CASRGTTGNNSPLHF. The V and J genes are TRBV27 and TRBJ1-6, with D perhaps matching TRBD1 (6 bases). Looked up from germline, CDR1 is MNHEY and CDR2 is SMNVEV (reference sequence). Between the trimmed V and J ends, which lost 6 bases and 5 bases, there was a span of 14 bases. The CDR3 length is 15 residues.

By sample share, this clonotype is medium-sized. CDR3 DNA: TGTGCCAGCAGCCCAAACTCAGGAGGGGACACCATATATTTT. This encodes CASSPNSGGDTIYF. This sequence joins TRBV7-2 and TRBJ1-3; D may be TRBD1 (5 bases). V shed 5 bases and J shed 8 bases, with 16 bases lying between them. CDR1 is SGHTA, CDR2 FQGNSA, per germline. The CDR3 is made up of 14 amino acids.